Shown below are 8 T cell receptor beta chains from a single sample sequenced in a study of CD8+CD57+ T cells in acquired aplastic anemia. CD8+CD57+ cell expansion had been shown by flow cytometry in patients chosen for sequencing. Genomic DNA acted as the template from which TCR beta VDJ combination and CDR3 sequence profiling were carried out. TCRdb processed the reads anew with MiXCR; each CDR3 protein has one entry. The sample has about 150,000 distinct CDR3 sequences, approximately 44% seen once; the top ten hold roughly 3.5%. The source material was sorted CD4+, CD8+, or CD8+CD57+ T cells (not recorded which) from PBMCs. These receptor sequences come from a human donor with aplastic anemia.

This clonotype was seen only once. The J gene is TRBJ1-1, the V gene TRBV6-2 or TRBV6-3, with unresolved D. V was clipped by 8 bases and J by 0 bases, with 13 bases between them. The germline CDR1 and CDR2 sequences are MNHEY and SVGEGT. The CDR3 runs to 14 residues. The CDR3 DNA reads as TGTGCCAGCTCCCCCTCCGAGTTGAACACTGAAGCTTTCTTT. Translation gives CASSPSELNTEAFF.

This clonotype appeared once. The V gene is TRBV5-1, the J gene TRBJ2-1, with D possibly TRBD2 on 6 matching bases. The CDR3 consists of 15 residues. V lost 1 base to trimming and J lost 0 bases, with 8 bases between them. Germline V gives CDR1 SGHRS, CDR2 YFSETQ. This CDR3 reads CASSLPGGSYNEQFF. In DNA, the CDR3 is TGCGCCAGCAGCTTGCCCGGGGGCTCCTACAATGAGCAGTTCTTC.

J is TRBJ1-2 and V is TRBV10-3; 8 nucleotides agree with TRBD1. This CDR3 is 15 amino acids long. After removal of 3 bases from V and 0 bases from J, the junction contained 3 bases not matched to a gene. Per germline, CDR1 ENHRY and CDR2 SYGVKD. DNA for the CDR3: TGTGCCATCAGTGACCCAGGGGGCGCTAACTATGGCTACACCTTC. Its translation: CAISDPGGANYGYTF.

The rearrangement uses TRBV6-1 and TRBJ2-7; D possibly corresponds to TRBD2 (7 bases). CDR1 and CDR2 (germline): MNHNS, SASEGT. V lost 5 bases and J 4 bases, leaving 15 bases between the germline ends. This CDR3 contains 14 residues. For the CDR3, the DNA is TGTGCCAGCAGTCTAGGGGGGGCAGTATACGAGCAGTACGTC. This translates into CASSLGGAVYEQYV.

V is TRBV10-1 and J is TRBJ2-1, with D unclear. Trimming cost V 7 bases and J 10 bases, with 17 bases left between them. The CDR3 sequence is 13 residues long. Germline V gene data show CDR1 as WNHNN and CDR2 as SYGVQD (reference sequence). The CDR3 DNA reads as TGCGCCAGCACCCCGAGCCCCGTGAGCGAGCAGTTCTTC. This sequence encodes CASTPSPVSEQFF.

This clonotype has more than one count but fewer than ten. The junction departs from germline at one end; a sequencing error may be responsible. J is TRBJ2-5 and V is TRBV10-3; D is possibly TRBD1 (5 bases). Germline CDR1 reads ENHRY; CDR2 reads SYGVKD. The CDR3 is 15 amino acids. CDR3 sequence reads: CVISDIGMKGETQYF. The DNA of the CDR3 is TGTGTCATCAGTGATATAGGCATGAAGGGGGAGACCCAGTACTTC.

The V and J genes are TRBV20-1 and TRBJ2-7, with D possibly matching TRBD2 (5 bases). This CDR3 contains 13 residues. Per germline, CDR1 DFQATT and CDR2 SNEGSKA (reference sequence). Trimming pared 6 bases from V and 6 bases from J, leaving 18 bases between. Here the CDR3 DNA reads TGCAGTGCGAGACCCAGTGGTGCGGGCGAGCAGTACTTC. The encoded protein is CSARPSGAGEQYF.

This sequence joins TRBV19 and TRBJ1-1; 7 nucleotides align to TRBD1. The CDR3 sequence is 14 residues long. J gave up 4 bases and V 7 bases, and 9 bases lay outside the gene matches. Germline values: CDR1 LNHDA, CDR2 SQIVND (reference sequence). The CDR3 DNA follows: TGTGCCAGTACCCCGACAGGGTCGACCACTGAAGCTTTCTTT. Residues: CASTPTGSTTEAFF.